This T cell receptor beta chain was sequenced during a study of technical replicates of blood from four donors. Clones were read by immunoSEQ multiplex PCR, and TCRdb kept only the in-frame ones, dropping some. The data show just over 80,000 clones, 90% to 97% seen once. V was clipped by 1 base and J by 8 bases, with 21 bases between them. The CDR3 loop spans 17 amino acids. Germline lookup yields CDR1 SGHNT and CDR2 YYREEE (reference sequence). The specimen sequenced was T cells isolated from PBMCs. The TCR originated in a human donor in good health. This chain links TRBV5-4 with TRBJ1-4, with D hard to call. DNA for the CDR3: TGTGCCAGCAGCTTGACCCCCTGGAGGGAGTTGGGGGAAAAACTGTTTTTT. Translation gives CASSLTPWRELGEKLFF.